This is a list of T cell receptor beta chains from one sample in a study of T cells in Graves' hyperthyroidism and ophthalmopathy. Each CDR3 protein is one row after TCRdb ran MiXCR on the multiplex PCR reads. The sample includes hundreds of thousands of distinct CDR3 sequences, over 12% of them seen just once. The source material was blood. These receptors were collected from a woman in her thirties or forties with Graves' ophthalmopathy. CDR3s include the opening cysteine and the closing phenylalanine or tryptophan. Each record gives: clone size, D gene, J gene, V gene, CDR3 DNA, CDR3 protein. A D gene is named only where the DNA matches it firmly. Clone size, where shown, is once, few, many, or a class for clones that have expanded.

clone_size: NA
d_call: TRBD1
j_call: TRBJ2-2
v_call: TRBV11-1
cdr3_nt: TGTGCCAGCAGCGCCCGGGACAGGGAGAACACCGGGGAGCTGTTTTTT
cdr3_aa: CASSARDRENTGELFF

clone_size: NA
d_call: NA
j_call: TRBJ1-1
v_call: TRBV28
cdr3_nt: TGTGCCAGTACTGTGGACACCTTGAACACTGAAGCTTTCTTT
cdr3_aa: CASTVDTLNTEAFF

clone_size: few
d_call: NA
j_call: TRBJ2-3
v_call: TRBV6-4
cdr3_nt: TGTGCCAGCAGTGACTCGTTCGGGGTAGATACGCAGTATTTT
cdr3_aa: CASSDSFGVDTQYF

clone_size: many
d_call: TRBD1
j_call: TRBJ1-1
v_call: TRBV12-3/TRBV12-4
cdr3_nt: TGTGCCAGCATCCGACAGGGGACAGACTCTGAAGCTTTCTTT
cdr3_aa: CASIRQGTDSEAFF

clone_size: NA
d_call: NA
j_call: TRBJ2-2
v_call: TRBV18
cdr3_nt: TGTGCCAGCTCACCACCGCCCCCTAACGGGAACACCGGGGAGCTGTTTTTT
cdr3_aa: CASSPPPPNGNTGELFF

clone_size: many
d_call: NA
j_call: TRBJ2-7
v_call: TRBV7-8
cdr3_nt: TGTGCCAGCAGCCTATTTATCTCCCCCGGCTACGAGCAGTACTTC
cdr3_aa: CASSLFISPGYEQYF

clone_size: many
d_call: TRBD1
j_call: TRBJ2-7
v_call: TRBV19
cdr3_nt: TGTGCCAGTAGTTTGGACAGGGAACTCGACGAGCAGTACTTC
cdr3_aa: CASSLDRELDEQYF

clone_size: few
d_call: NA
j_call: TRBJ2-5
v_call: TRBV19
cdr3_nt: TGTGCCCCTAAATTTGGGGAGTTGGCAAGAGAGACCCAGTACTTC
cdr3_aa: CAPKFGELARETQYF

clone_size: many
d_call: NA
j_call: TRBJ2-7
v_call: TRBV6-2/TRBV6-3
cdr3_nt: TGTGCCATCACTCCTTCTCCCCTTACGGGGCAGTACTTC
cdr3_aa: CAITPSPLTGQYF

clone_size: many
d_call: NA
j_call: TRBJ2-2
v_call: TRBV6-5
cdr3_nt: TGTGCCAGCAGTAACCAATGGCCTCTCACCGGGGAGCTGTTTTTT
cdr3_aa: CASSNQWPLTGELFF

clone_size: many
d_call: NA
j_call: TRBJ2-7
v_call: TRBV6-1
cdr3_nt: TGTGCCAGCAGTGAATATGGCGGGATACTCGAGCAGTACTTC
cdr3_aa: CASSEYGGILEQYF

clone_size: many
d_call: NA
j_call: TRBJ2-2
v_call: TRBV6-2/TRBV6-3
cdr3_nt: TGTGCCAGCTCGGAATGGGCAGGCCAGGGGACCGGGGAGCTGTTTTTT
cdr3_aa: CASSEWAGQGTGELFF

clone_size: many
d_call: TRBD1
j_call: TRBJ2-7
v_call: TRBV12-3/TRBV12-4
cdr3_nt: TGTGCCAGCAGCCCTGACCGGGACAGGGTAACCTACGAGCAGTACTTC
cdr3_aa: CASSPDRDRVTYEQYF

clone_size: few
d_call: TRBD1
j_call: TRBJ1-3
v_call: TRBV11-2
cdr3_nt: TGTGCCAGCAGCTTAGATCCGGCACAGGGGGCGACGGGAAACACCATATATTTT
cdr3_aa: CASSLDPAQGATGNTIYF

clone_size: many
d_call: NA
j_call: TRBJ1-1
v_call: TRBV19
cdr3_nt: TGTGCCAGTACCCTGACAGGCTATTACACTGAAGCTTTCTTT
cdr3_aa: CASTLTGYYTEAFF